This T cell receptor beta chain is from a study of vaccination and CD4 T cells after COVID-19. The overall study: The cells in question were stimulated using overlapping spike peptides derived from SARS-CoV-2, HCoV-NL63, HCoV-OC43 and HCoV-229E. Researchers treated control cultures with a CEFX pool, an HIV-1 Nef pool, or no peptide.

Findings and limits, study-wide: Post-infection sampling omitted early timepoints and covered relatively few convalescent patients. Spike mono-reactivity applied to 304 of 307 vaccine-specific clones detected in convalescent patients.

Once obtained from cultured CD4+ T cells, the DNA was sequenced using the Oncomine TCR Beta short-read assay. TCRdb independently ran MiXCR on the PCR reads; one entry per CDR3 protein. The sample carries under 20,000 distinct CDR3 sequences, roughly 23% recorded once. CDR3 size: 11 residues. The V gene's germline CDR1 is SGHRS and CDR2 YFSETQ. Deletions cut 0 bases from V and 4 bases from J, with 2 bases between. The treatment denotes: roughly ten-day PBMC culture with coronavirus spike peptide pools or control peptides (ViraFEST assay). By proportion, this clonotype is medium-sized. The antigen remains undetermined.

Material for sequencing was cultured CD4+ T cells from blood. The V call is TRBV5-1, the J call TRBJ2-7; D call uncertain. The clonotype comes from a human donor with COVID-19. For the CDR3, the DNA is TGCGCCAGCAGCTTGGGTTACGAGCAGTACTTC. This sequence encodes CASSLGYEQYF.